Shown below are 3 T cell receptor beta chains from a single sample sequenced in a study of blood T cells in healthy people across ages. Primers used in a second PCR of about 6 to 11 cycles were a sample-barcoded 5' primer and a J-beta primer mix. TCRdb reprocessed the 5' RACE reads with MiXCR, giving one entry per CDR3 protein. The table records hundreds of thousands of distinct CDR3 sequences, around 68% of them present only once. The specimen was blood. The receptors were sampled from a man aged 30-40 years in good health.

This clonotype was found a few times. The J gene is TRBJ2-5, the V gene TRBV28, with 9 bases lining up with TRBD2. The CDR3 extends over 15 amino acids. V shed 7 bases, J shed 5 bases, and the junction held 11 bases outside the gene matches. Germline CDR1 MDHEN, CDR2 SYDVKM. CDR3 nucleotides: TGTGCCAGCACTCTCGGGCTAGCGGGGACCGAGACCCAGTACTTC. Its translation: CASTLGLAGTETQYF. The full variable domain, its missing parts supplied by reference TRBV28 and TRBJ2-5, is DVKVTQSSRYLVKRTGEKVFLECVQDMDHENMFWYRQDPGLGLRLIYFSYDVKMKEKGDIPEGYSVSREKKERFSLILESASTNQTSMYLCASTLGLAGTETQYFGPGTRLLVL.

This chain uses TRBV15 with TRBJ2-4; 9 bases align to TRBD1. The CDR3 is 14 amino acids. Per the germline V gene, CDR1 is LNHNV and CDR2 is YYDKDF (reference sequence). The V segment lost 6 bases and the J segment 9 bases; nucleotides outside the gene matches: 9. The CDR3 loop reads CATRTGTGSGIQYF. For the CDR3, the DNA is TGTGCCACCAGAACCGGGACAGGGTCCGGCATTCAGTACTTC. The variable domain in full, with the rest retrieved from reference TRBV15 and TRBJ2-4, is DAMVIQNPRYQVTQFGKPVTLSCSQTLNHNVMYWYQQKSSQAPKLLFHYYDKDFNNEADTPDNFQSRRPNTSFCFLDIRSPGLGDTAMYLCATRTGTGSGIQYFGAGTRLSVL.

There are a few counts of this clonotype. The V gene is TRBV29-1, the J gene TRBJ2-3; D remains unclear. Germline V gene data show CDR1 as SQVTM and CDR2 as ANQGSEA. V lost 3 bases and J 3 bases, leaving 13 bases between the germline ends. The CDR3 spans 14 residues. CDR3 amino acids: CSVDPRTGTDTQYF. CDR3 nucleotides: TGCAGCGTTGATCCAAGAACGGGTACAGATACGCAGTATTTT.